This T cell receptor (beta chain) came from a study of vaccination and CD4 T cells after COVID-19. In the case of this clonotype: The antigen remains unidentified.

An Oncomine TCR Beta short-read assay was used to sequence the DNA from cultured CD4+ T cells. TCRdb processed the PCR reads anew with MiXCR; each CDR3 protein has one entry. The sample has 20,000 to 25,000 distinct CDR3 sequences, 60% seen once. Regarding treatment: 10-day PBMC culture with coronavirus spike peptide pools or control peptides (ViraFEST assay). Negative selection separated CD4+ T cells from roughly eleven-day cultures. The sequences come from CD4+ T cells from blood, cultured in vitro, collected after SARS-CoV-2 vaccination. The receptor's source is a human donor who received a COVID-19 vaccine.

CDR3 sequence (DNA): TGCAGTGCTAGAGATCTAGCGGGGGGCATACTTTTACAAGAGACCCAGTACTTC. Amino acid sequence: CSARDLAGGILLQETQYF. This chain links TRBV20-1 with TRBJ2-5; the match to TRBD2 covers 11 bases. V trimming: 0 bases; J trimming: 2 bases; junction bases outside the gene matches: 11. The CDR3 loop spans 18 amino acids. Germline V CDR1 and CDR2: DFQATT, SNEGSKA (reference sequence).